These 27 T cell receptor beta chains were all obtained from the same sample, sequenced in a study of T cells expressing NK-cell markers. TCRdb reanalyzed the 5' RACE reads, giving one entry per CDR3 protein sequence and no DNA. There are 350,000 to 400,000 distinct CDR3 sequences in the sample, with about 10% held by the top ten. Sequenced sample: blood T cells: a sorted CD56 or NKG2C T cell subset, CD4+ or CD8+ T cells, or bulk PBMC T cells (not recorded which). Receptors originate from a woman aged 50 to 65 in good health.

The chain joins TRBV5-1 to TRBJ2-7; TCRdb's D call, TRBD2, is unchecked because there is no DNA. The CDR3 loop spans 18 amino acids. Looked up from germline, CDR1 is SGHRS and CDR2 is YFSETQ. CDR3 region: CASTASKLSVQGRDEQYF. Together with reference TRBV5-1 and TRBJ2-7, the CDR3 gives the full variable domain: KAGVTQTPRYLIKTRGQQVTLSCSPISGHRSVSWYQQTPGQGLQFLFEYFSETQRNKGNFPGRFSGRQFSNSRSEMNVSTLELGDSALYLCASTASKLSVQGRDEQYFGPGTRLTVT.

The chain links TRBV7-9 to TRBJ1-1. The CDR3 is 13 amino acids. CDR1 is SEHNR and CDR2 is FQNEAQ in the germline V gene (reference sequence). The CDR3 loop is CASSLVVDTEAFF.

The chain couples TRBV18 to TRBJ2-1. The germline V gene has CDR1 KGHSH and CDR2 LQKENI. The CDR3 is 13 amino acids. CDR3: CASSPWANGEQFF.

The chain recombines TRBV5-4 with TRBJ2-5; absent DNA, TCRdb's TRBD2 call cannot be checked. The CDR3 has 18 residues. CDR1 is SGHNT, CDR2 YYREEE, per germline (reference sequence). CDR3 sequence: CASSLAALGLDHTETQYF.

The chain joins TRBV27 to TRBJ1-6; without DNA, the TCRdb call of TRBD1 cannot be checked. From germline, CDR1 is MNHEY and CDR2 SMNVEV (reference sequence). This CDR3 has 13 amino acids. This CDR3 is CASSWDNGSPLHF.

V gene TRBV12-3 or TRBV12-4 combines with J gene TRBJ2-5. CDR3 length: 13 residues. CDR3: CASTISEKETQYF.

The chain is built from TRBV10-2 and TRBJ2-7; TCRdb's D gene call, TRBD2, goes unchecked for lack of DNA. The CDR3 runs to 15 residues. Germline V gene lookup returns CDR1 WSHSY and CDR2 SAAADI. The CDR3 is CASSVGLGLPYEQYF.

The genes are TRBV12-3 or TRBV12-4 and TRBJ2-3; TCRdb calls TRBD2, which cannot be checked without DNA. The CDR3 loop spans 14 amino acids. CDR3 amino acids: CASSQGEGRDTQYF.

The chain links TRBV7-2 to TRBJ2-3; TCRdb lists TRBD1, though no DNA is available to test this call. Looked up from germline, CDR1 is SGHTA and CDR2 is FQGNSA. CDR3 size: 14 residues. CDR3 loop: CASRATGGTDTQYF.

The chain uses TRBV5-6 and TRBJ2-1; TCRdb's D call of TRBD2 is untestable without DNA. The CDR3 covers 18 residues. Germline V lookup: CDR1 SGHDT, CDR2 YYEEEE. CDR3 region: CASSKTRAAISSYNEQFF.

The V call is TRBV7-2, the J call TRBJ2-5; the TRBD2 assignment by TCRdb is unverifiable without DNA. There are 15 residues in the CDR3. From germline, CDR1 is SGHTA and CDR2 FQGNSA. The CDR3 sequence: CASSLAERRGKTQYF.

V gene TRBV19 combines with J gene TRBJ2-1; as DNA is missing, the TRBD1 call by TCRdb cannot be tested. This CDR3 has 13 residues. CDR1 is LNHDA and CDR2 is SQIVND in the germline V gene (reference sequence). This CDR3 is CASSFSGTDEQFF.

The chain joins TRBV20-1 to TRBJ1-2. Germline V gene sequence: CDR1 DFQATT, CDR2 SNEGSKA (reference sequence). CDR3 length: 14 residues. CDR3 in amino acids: CSATNPRDNYGYTF.

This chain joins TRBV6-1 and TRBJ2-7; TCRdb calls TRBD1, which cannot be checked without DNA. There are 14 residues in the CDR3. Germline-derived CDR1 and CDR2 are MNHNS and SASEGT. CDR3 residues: CASIGASNSYEQYF.

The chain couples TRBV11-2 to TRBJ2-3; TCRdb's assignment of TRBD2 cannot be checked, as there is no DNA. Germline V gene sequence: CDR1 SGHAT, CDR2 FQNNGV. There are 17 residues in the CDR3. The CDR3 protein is CASSDILAGGPQDTQYF.

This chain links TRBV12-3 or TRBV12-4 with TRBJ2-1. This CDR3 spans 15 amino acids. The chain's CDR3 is CASSRAGVTYNEQFF.

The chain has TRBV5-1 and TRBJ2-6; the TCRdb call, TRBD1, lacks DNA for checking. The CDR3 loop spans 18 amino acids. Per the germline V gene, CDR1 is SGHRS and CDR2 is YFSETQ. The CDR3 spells CASSETGDRSSGANVLTF.

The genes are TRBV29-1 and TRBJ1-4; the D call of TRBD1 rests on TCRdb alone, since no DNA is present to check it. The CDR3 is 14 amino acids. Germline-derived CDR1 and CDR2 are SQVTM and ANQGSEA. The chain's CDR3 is CSVAHRGTNEKLFF. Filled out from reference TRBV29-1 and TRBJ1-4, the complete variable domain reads SAVISQKPSRDICQRGTSLTIQCQVDSQVTMMFWYRQQPGQSLTLIATANQGSEATYESGFVIDKFPISRPNLTFSTLTVSNMSPEDSSIYLCSVAHRGTNEKLFFGSGTQLSVL.

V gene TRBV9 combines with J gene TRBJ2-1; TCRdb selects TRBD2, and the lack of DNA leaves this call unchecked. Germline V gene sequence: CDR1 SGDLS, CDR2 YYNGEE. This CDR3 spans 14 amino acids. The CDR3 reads CASSVGLASGEQFF.

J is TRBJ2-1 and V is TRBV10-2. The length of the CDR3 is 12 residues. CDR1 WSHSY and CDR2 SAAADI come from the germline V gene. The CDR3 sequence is CASSGHNNEQFF.

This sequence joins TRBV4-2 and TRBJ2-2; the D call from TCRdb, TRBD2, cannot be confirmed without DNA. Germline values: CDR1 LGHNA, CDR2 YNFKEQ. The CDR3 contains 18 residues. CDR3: CASSPLGGLPTNTGELFF.

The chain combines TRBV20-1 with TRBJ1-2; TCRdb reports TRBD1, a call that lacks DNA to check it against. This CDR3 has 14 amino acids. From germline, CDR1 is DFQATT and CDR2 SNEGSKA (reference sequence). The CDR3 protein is CSAKPPGQGASYTF.

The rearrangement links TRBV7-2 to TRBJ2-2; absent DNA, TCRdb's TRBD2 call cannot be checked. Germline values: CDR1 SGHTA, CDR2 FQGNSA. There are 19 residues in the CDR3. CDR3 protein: CASSLYHRGSGRMRGELFF.

CDR3 amino acids: CATTASSYNEQFF. This rearrangement joins TRBV24-1 to TRBJ2-1. Germline V gene lookup returns CDR1 KGHDR and CDR2 SFDVKD. The CDR3 runs 13 residues.

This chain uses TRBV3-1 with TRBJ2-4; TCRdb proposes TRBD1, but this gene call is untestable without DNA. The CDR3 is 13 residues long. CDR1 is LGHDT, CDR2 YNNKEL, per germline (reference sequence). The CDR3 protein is CASSQVQGNIQYF. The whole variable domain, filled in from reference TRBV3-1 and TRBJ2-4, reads DTAVSQTPKYLVTQMGNDKSIKCEQNLGHDTMYWYKQDSKKFLKIMFSYNNKELIINETVPNRFSPKSPDKAHLNLHINSLELGDSAVYFCASSQVQGNIQYFGAGTRLSVL.

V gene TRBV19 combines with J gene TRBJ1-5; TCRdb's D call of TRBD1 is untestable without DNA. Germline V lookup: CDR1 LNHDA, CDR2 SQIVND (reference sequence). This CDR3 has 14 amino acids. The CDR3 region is CASTPGQGAWPQHF.

The CDR3: CASSGAGNTIYF. The chain employs TRBV2 and TRBJ1-3. Germline values: CDR1 SNHLY, CDR2 FYNNEI. This CDR3 region has 12 residues.